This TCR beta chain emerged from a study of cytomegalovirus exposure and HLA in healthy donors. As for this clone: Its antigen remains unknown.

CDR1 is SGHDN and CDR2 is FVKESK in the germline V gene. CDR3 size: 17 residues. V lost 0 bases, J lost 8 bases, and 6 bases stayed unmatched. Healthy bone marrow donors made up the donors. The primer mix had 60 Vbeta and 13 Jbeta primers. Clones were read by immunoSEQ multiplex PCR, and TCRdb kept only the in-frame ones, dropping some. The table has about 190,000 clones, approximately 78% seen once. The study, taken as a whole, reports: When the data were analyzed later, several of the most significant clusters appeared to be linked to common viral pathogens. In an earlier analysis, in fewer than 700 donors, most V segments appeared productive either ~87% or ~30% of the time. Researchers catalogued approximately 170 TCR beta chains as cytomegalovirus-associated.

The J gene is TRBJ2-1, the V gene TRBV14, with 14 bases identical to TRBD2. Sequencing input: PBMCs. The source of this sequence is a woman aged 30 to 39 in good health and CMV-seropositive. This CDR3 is CASSQDGLAGGLDEQFF. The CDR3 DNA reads TGTGCCAGCAGCCAAGACGGACTAGCGGGAGGACTGGATGAGCAGTTCTTC.